This T cell receptor (beta chain) derives from a study of a mutant IDH1 vaccine in newly diagnosed glioma. Study context: Patients were started on vaccination 4-6 weeks after radiotherapy alone, or with temozolomide cycles. Week 47 marked visit V13, whereas week 35 marked visit V12.

A word on this clone: Its antigen is not known.

The sample's time point: week 47, end of study. In the vaccine, a single dose held 300 ug of the mutant IDH1 20-mer peptide, along with topical imiquimod. J lost 6 bases, V lost 2 bases, and 3 bases had no gene match. The CDR3 sequence is 15 residues long. The germline V gene encodes CDR1 LGHNA and CDR2 YSLEER. This table comes from immunoSEQ multiplex PCR, and its TCRdb copy is limited to in-frame clones, with some not included. This sample has approximately 33,000 clones, with roughly 70% found just once. This sequence joins TRBV4-3 and TRBJ1-4, with 10 bases matching TRBD1. The receptor's source is a man between 40 and 49 years old with glioma. Material: PBMCs, obtained from a glioma patient whose treatment included an IDH1 peptide vaccine. CDR3 protein: CASSQYGTGDEKLFF. The CDR3, as DNA: TGCGCCAGCAGCCAATACGGGACAGGGGATGAAAAACTGTTTTTT.